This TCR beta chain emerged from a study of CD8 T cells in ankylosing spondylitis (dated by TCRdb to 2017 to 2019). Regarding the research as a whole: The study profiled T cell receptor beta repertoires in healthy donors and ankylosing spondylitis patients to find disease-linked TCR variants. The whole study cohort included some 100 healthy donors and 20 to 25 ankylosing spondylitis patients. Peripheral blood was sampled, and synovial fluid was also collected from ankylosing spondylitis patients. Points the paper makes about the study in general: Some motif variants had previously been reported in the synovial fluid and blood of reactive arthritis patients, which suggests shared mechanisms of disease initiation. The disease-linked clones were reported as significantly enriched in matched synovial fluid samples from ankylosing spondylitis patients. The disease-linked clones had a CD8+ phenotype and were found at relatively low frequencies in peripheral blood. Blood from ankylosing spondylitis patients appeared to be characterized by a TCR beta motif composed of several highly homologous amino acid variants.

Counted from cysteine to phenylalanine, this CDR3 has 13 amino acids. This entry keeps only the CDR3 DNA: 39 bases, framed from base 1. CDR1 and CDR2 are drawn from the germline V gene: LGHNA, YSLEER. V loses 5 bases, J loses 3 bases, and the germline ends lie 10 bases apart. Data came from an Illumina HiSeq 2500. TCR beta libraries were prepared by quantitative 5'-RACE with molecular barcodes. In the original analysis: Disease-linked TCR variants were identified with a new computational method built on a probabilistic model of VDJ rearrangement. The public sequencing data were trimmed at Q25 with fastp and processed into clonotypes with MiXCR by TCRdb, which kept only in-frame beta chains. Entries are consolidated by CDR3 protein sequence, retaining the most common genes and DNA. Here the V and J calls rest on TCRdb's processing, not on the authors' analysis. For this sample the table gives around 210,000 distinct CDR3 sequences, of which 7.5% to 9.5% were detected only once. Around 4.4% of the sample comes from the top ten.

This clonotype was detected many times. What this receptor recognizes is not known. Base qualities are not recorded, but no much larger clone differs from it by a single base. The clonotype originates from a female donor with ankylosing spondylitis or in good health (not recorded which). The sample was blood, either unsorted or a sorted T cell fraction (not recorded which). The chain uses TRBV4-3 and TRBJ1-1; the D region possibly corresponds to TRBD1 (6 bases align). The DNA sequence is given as TGCGCCAGCAGCGAGTCAGGGGACACTGAAGCTTTCTTT. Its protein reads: CASSESGDTEAFF.